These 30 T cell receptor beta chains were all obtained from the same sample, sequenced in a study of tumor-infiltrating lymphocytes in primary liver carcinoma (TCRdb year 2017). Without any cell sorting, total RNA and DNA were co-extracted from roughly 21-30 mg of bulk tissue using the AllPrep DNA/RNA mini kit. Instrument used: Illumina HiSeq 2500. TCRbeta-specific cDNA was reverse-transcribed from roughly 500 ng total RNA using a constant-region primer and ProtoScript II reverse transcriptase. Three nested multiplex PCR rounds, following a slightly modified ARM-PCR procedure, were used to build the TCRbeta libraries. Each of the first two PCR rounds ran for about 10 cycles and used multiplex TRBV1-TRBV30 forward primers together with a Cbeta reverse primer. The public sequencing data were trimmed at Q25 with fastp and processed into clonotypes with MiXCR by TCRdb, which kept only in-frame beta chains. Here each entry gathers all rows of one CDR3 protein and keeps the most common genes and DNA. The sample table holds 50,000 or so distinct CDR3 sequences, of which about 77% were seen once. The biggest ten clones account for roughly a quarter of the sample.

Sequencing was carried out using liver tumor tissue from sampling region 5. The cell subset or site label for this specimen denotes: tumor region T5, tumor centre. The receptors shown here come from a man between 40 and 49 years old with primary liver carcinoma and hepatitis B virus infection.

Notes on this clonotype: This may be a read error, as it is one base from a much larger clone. The CDR3 is CAWNRVGSEKLFF. The CDR3, as DNA: TGTGCCTGGAATAGGGTAGGGAGTGAAAAACTGTTTTTT. V is TRBV30 and J is TRBJ1-4, with unresolved D. The germline gives CDR1 GTSNPN, CDR2 SVGIG (reference sequence). The CDR3 consists of 13 residues. The ends were cut back, 4 bases at V and 7 bases at J, with 13 bases in the middle.

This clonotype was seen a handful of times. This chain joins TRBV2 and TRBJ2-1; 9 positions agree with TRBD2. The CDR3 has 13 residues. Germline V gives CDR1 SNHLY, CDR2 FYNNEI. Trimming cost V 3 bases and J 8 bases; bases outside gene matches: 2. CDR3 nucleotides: TGTGCCAGCAGTGAGACTAGCGGAGATGAGCAGTTCTTC. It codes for CASSETSGDEQFF.

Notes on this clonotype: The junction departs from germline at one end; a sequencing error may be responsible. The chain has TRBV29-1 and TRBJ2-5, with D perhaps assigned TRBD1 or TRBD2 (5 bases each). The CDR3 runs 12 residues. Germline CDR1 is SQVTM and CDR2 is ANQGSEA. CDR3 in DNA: TGCAGCGTCCTAGCAGGGATGGAGACCCAATACTTC. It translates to CSVLAGMETQYF.

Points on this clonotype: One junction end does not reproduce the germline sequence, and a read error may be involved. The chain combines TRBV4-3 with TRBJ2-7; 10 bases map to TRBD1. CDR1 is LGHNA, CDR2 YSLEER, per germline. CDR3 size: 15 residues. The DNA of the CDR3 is TGCGCCAGCAATCAAGATTCGGGGACAGGGGACGAGCAGTCCTTT. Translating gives CASNQDSGTGDEQSF.

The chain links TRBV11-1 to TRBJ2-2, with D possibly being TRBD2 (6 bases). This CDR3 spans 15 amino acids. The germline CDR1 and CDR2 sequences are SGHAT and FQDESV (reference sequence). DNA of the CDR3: TGTACTAGCAGCTATACACGACCTTTCTCCGGGGAGCTGTTTTTT. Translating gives CTSSYTRPFSGELFF.

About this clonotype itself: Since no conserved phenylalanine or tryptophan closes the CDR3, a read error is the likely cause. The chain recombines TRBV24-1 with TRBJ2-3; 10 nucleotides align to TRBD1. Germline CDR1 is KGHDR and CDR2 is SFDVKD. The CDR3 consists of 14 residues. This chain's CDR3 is CATSRDRGTDAQYL. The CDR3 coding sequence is TGTGCCACCAGCCGGGACAGGGGCACAGATGCGCAGTATCTT.

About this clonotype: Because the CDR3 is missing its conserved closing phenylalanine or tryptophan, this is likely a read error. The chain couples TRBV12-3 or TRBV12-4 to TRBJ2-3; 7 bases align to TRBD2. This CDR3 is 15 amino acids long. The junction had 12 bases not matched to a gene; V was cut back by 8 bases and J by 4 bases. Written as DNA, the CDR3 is TGTGCCAGCGAGAAGGGGCGGGAGTTATCAGATACGCAGTATATT. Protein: CASEKGRELSDTQYI.

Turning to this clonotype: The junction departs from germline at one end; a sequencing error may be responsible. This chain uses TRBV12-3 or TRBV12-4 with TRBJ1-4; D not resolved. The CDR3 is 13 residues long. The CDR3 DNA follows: TGTGCCAGCACTTTAGCGGGTACTGAAAAACTGCTTTTT. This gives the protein CASTLAGTEKLLF.

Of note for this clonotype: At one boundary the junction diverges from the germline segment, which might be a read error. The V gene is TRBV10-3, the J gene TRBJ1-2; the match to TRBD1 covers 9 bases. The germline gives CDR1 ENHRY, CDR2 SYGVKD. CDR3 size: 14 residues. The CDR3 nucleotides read TGTGCCATCACAGAAACCGGGACAGGGTATGTCTACACCTTC. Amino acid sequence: CAITETGTGYVYTF.

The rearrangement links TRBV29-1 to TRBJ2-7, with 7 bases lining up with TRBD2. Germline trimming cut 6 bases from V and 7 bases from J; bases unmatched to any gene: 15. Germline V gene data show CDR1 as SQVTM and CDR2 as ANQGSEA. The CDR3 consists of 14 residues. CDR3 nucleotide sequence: TGCAGCGTCGGTACTAACGGGAGGACTGGGGAGCAGTACTTC. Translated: CSVGTNGRTGEQYF.

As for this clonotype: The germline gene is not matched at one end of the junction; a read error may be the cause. In DNA, the CDR3 is TGTACCTGGAGCCGACTAGCGTTTACAGATACGCAGTATTTT. Its protein is CTWSRLAFTDTQYF. V usage is TRBV30 and J usage is TRBJ2-3; TRBD2 agrees at 8 bases. This CDR3 comprises 14 residues. Germline V CDR1 and CDR2: GTSNPN, SVGIG (reference sequence).

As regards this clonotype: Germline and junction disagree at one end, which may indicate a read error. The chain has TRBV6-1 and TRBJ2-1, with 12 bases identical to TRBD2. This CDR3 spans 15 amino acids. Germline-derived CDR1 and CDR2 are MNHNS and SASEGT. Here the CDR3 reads CANRYRLAGANDQFF. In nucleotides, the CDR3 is TGCGCCAACAGATACAGACTAGCGGGAGCCAATGATCAGTTCTTC.

The CDR3 protein is CASSIEWGADTQYF. CDR3 DNA sequence: TGTGCCAGCAGCATTGAGTGGGGGGCAGATACGCAGTATTTT. The chain is built from TRBV5-5 and TRBJ2-3; D might be TRBD2 (6 bases). The V gene lost 4 bases and the J gene lost 4 bases, with 13 bases spanning the gap. CDR1 and CDR2 (germline): SGHKS, YYEKEE (reference sequence). The CDR3 is made up of 14 amino acids.

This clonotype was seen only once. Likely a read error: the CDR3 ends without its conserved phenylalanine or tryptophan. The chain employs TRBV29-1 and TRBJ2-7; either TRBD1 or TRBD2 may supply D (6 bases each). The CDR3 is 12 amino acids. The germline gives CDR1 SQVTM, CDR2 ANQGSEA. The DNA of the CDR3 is TGCGGCGTTGTAGGGGGGCTCTACGAGCAGTACTAC. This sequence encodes CGVVGGLYEQYY.

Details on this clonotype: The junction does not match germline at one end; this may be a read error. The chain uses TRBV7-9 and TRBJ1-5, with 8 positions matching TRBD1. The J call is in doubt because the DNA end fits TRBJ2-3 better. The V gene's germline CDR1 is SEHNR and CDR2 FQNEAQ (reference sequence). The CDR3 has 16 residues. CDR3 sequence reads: CAISPGQGDSNQPQYF. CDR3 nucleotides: TGTGCCATCAGCCCCGGACAGGGAGATAGCAATCAGCCCCAGTATTTT.

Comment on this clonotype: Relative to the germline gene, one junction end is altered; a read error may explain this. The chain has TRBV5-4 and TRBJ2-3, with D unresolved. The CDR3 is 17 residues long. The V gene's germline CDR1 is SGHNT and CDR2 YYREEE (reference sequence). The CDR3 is CTSINRASGTSTDTQYF. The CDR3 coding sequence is TGCACCAGCATTAACAGAGCCTCCGGAACTAGCACAGATACGCAGTATTTT.

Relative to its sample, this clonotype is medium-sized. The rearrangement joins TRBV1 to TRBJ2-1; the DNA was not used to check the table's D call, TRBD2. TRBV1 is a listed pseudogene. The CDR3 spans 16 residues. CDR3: CTSSQDAKVAGYEQFF. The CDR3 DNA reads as TGCACCAGCAGCCAAGACGCTAAAGTAGCGGGATATGAGCAGTTCTTC.

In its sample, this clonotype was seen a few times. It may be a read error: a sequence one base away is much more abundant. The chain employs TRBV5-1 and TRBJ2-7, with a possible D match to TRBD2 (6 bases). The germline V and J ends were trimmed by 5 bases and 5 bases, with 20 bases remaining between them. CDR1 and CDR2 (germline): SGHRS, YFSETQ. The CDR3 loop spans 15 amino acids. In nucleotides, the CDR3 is TGCGCCAGCAGGTCCGGGACTGGCGGGATCAACGAGCAGTACTTC. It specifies CASRSGTGGINEQYF.

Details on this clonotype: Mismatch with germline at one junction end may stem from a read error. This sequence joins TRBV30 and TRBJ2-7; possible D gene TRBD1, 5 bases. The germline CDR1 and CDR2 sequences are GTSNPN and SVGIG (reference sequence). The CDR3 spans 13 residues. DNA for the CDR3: TGTGCCTGGAGTATCGGACACGGATACGAGCAGCACTTC. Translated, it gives CAWSIGHGYEQHF.

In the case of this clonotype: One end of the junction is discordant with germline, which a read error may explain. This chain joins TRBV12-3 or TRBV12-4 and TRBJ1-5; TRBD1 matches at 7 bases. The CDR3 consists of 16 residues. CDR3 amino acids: CARSLGGQYSNQPHHF. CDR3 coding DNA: TGCGCCAGAAGTTTAGGGGGCCAGTATAGCAATCAGCCCCATCATTTT.

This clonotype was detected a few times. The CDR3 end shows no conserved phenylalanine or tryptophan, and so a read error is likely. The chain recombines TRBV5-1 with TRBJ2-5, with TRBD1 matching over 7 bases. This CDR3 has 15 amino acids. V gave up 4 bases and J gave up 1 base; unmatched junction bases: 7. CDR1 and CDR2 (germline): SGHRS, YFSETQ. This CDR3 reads CASSHDRVGQETQYS. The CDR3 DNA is TGCGCCAGCAGCCACGACAGGGTTGGCCAAGAGACCCAGTACTCC.

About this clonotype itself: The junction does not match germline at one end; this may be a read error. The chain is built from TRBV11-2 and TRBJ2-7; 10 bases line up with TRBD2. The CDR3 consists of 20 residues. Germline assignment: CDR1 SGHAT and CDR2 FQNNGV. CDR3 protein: CASSLREVRTSGLSSYDQYF. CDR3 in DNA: TGTGCCAGCAGCTTGAGGGAGGTGAGGACTAGCGGACTCAGCTCCTACGATCAGTACTTC.

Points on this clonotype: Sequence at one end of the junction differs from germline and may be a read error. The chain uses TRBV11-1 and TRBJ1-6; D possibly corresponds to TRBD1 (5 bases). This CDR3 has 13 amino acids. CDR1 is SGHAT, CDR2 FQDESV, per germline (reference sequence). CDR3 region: CASSRTLVSPLYF. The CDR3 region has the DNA TGTGCCAGCAGCCGGACACTCGTTTCACCCCTCTACTTC. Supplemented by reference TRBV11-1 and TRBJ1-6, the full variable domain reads EAEVAQSPRYKITEKSQAVAFWCDPISGHATLYWYRQILGQGPELLVQFQDESVVDDSQLPKDRFSAERLKGVDSTLKIQPAELGDSAMYLCASSRTLVSPLYFGNGTRLTVT.

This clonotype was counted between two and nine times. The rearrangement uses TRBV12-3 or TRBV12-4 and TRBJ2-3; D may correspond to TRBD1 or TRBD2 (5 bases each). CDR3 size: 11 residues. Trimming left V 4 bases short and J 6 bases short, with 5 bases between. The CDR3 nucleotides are TGTGCCAGCAGTTGGGGGGATACGCAGTATTTT. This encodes CASSWGDTQYF.

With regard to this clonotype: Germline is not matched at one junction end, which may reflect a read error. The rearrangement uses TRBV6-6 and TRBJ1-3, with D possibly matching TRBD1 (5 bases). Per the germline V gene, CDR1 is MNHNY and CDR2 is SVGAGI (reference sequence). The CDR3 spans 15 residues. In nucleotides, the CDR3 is TGTGCCAGCAGTCCCGGGAGGGGCTCTGGAAACACCATATGTTTT. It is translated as CASSPGRGSGNTICF.

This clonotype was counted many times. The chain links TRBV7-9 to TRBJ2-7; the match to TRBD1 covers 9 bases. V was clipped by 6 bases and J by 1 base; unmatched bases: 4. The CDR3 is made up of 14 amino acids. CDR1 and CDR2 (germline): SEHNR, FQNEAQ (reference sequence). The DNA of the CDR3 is TGTGCCAGCAGGCCCGGGACAGGGTCCTACGAGCAGTACTTC. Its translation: CASRPGTGSYEQYF.

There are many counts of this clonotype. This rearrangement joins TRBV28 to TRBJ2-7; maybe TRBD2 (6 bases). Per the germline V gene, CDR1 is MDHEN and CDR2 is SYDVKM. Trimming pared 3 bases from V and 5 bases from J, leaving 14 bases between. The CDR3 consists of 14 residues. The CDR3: CASSLYGRVDEQYF. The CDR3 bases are TGTGCCAGCAGTTTGTACGGGAGAGTAGACGAGCAGTACTTC. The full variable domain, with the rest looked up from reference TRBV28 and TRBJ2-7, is DVKVTQSSRYLVKRTGEKVFLECVQDMDHENMFWYRQDPGLGLRLIYFSYDVKMKEKGDIPEGYSVSREKKERFSLILESASTNQTSMYLCASSLYGRVDEQYFGPGTRLTVT.

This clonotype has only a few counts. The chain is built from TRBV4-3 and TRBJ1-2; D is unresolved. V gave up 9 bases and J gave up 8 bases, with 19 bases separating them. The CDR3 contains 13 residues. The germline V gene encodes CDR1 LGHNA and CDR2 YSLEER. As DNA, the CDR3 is TGCGCCAGTTGCCAAGATGTATCTTGGGGCTACACCTTC. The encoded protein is CASCQDVSWGYTF.

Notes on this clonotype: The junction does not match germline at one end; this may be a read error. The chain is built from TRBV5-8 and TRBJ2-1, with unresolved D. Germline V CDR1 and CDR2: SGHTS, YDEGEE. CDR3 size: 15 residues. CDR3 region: CASSLGSGLFSEQFF. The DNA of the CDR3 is TGTGCCAGTAGCTTGGGTTCAGGCCTCTTCAGTGAGCAGTTCTTC.

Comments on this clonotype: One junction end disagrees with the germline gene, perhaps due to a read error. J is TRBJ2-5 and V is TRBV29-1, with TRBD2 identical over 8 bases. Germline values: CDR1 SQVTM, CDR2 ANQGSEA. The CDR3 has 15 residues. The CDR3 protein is CSVSLLAGRGGIQHF. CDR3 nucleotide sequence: TGCAGCGTTTCCTTATTAGCGGGAAGGGGAGGGATCCAGCACTTC.